Below are 4 T cell receptor beta chains sequenced from a single sample in a study of blood T cell repertoires in COVID-19. TCRdb's copy holds only in-frame clones and misses some; the assay was immunoSEQ multiplex PCR. The sample lists 150,000 to 200,000 clones; roughly 89% were seen once. Source material: peripheral blood. These receptors originate from a man aged 18 to 35 with active or convalescent COVID-19.

This chain links TRBV3-1 (or the pseudogene TRBV3-2) with TRBJ2-2; 10 positions match TRBD2. The CDR3 extends over 16 amino acids. CDR1 and CDR2 (germline): LGHDT, YNNKEL (reference sequence). J gave up 0 bases and V 6 bases, and 4 bases lay outside the gene matches. The CDR3 DNA is TGTGCCAGCAGACGGGGACTAGCGACGAACACCGGGGAGCTGTTTTTT. Its translation is CASRRGLATNTGELFF.

V and J are TRBV11-3 and TRBJ2-3; 8 nucleotides match TRBD1. The CDR3 loop spans 16 amino acids. The junction had 3 bases not matched to a gene; V was cut back by 1 base and J by 0 bases. Per germline, CDR1 SGHNT and CDR2 YENEEA. The CDR3 coding sequence is TGTGCCAGCAGCTTAGGACAGGGGTTAAGCACAGATACGCAGTATTTT. Translating it yields CASSLGQGLSTDTQYF.

The chain employs TRBV7-8 and TRBJ2-1; no firm D call. V dropped 8 bases and J dropped 1 base, with 12 bases sitting between them. In germline, CDR1 is SGHVS, CDR2 FQNEAQ. This CDR3 is built from 14 residues. For the CDR3, the DNA is TGTGCCAGCCCCAAAGGAGCGTCCTACAATGAGCAGTTCTTC. Protein sequence: CASPKGASYNEQFF.

The V gene is TRBV9, the J gene TRBJ2-7; 10 nucleotides line up with TRBD2. CDR1 and CDR2 from the germline V gene are SGDLS and YYNGEE. The CDR3 totals 15 residues. V gave up 0 bases and J gave up 6 bases; unmatched junction bases: 6. The CDR3 spells CASSVAPSGSTEQYF. As DNA, the CDR3 is TGTGCCAGCAGCGTAGCTCCTAGCGGGAGTACCGAGCAGTACTTC.